This T cell receptor beta chain stems from a study of blood T cell repertoires in COVID-19. Overall study: The United States, Italy and Spain supplied acute and convalescent COVID-19 samples.

Under the authors' procedure: Amplification of reference gene primers provided the estimated nucleated cell counts. Produced via immunoSEQ multiplex PCR; TCRdb's table is partial and in-frame only. V and J calls plus clone size are reproduced from that table; the DNA served to infer D and trimming. The data contain 150,000 to 200,000 clones, roughly four fifths of them singletons. The V segment lost 4 bases and the J segment 0 bases; nucleotides outside the gene matches: 2. CDR1 is LGHNA, CDR2 YNFKEQ, per germline. The CDR3 is 15 residues long. Material: peripheral blood. This clonotype was obtained from a middle-aged woman with acute or convalescent COVID-19. The chain has TRBV4-2 and TRBJ1-1; 10 bases are shared with TRBD1. The CDR3 sequence is CASSPGQGVNTEAFF. The CDR3 nucleotides are TGTGCCAGCAGCCCCGGACAGGGGGTGAACACTGAAGCTTTCTTT.